This passage covers 6 T cell receptor beta chains from one sample sequenced in a study of shared clonotypes between healthy human individuals. In the naive CD8 group, cells lacked CD45RO and were positively selected for CCR7, so terminally differentiated effector memory CD45RA+ cells were left out. Method: immunoSEQ multiplex PCR; TCRdb's copy keeps in-frame clones and lacks some. In the table there are millions of clones, about 92% of which are singletons. The sample taken for sequencing was naive CD8+ T cells from PBMCs. The receptors stem from a man between 18 and 35 years old in good health. Some clones in this sample may be carry-over from other donors' samples.

This rearrangement joins TRBV2 to TRBJ2-1; D is unclear. This CDR3 comprises 15 residues. The germline V gene encodes CDR1 SNHLY and CDR2 FYNNEI. The V and J ends lost 4 bases and 3 bases respectively, with 13 bases between them. CDR3 region: CASSGKSRIYNEQFF. Written as DNA, the CDR3 is TGTGCCAGCAGTGGTAAATCCAGAATCTACAATGAGCAGTTCTTC.

V is TRBV9 and J is TRBJ2-5; no clear D gene. Trimming left V 3 bases short and J 0 bases short, with 12 bases between. The CDR3 loop spans 15 amino acids. Per the germline V gene, CDR1 is SGDLS and CDR2 is YYNGEE. For the CDR3, the DNA is TGTGCCAGCAGCGCAGCACCCCAGTACCAAGAGACCCAGTACTTC. This translates into CASSAAPQYQETQYF.

The chain links TRBV9 to TRBJ2-6, with D uncertain. Germline V CDR1 and CDR2: SGDLS, YYNGEE. The CDR3 extends over 14 amino acids. The V gene lost 3 bases and the J gene lost 4 bases, with 8 bases spanning the gap. The CDR3 DNA reads TGTGCCAGCAGCGGGGGTCCCGGGGCCAACGTCCTGACTTTC. Encoded protein: CASSGGPGANVLTF.

V usage is TRBV4-1 and J usage is TRBJ2-7; 8 bases fit TRBD1. CDR1 is MGHRA and CDR2 is YSYEKL in the germline V gene. After removal of 4 bases from V and 4 bases from J, the junction contained 9 bases not matched to a gene. CDR3 length equals 15 residues. The CDR3, as DNA: TGCGCCAGCAGCCCCAACGCAGGGGGCGCTTACGAGCAGTACTTC. Protein: CASSPNAGGAYEQYF.

The V and J genes are TRBV19 and TRBJ1-2; D remains ambiguous. Germline values: CDR1 LNHDA, CDR2 SQIVND (reference sequence). There are 14 residues in the CDR3. V lost 3 bases and J 0 bases, leaving 8 bases between the germline ends. Here the CDR3 reads CASSIAQPNYGYTF. The CDR3 coding sequence is TGTGCCAGTAGTATTGCACAGCCTAACTATGGCTACACCTTC.

The CDR3 nucleotides are TGTGCCAGCAGTAGCGAGGGATACTACAATGAGCAGTTCTTC. Translation gives CASSSEGYYNEQFF. The V gene is TRBV6-6, the J gene TRBJ2-1; perhaps TRBD2 as D (5 bases). Germline V lookup: CDR1 MNHNY, CDR2 SVGAGI (reference sequence). The CDR3 sequence is 14 residues long. V was cut by 5 bases and J by 3 bases, with 11 bases left in between.